One sample yielded the 14 T cell receptor beta chains listed below, sequenced in a study of blood T cell repertoires in COVID-19. Generated by immunoSEQ multiplex PCR, the TCRdb table keeps only in-frame clones and is missing some. The sample includes 290,000 or so clones, approximately 78% seen only once; the top ten take approximately 5%. Specimen: PBMCs or T cells enriched from blood (not recorded which). The receptor set was obtained from a man aged 35-49 years who had been exposed to COVID-19.

This chain uses TRBV30 with TRBJ2-1; D might be TRBD2 (7 bases). This CDR3 spans 15 amino acids. CDR1 is GTSNPN and CDR2 is SVGIG in the germline V gene (reference sequence). V was trimmed by 5 bases and J by 4 bases, leaving 18 bases between them. As DNA, the CDR3 is TGTGCCTGGGTAGGGGGGGCTGGAACTTACAATGAGCAGTTCTTC. Translation: CAWVGGAGTYNEQFF.

The chain uses TRBV11-3 and TRBJ2-7, with D perhaps TRBD1 (6 bases). This CDR3 spans 14 amino acids. The germline V and J ends were trimmed by 2 bases and 7 bases, with 15 bases remaining between them. Germline assignment: CDR1 SGHNT and CDR2 YENEEA. The CDR3 region is CASSLFTTGGEQYF. CDR3 DNA sequence: TGTGCCAGCAGCTTATTCACGACAGGTGGAGAGCAGTACTTC.

As regards this clone: One end of the junction is discordant with germline, which a read error may explain. V and J are TRBV2 and TRBJ2-2; D is perhaps TRBD2 (6 bases). The germline CDR1 and CDR2 sequences are SNHLY and FYNNEI. The CDR3 contains 16 residues. CDR3 sequence: CASCDFTSPNTGELFF. The DNA of the CDR3 is TGTGCCAGCTGTGATTTCACTAGCCCAAACACCGGGGAGCTGTTTTTT.

The V and J genes are TRBV5-5 and TRBJ2-2, with D perhaps TRBD1 (6 bases). From germline, CDR1 is SGHKS and CDR2 YYEKEE (reference sequence). The CDR3 covers 18 residues. Trimming removed 2 bases from V and 1 base from J, with 18 bases in between. CDR3 sequence: CASSLLLYQGWNTGELFF. Here the CDR3 DNA reads TGTGCCAGCAGCTTACTACTATATCAGGGGTGGAACACCGGGGAGCTGTTTTTT.

The chain uses TRBV10-2 and TRBJ1-2, with 12 bases matching TRBD1. CDR1 is WSHSY, CDR2 SAAADI, per germline. J gave up 4 bases and V 6 bases, and 3 bases lay outside the gene matches. There are 14 residues in the CDR3. CDR3 nucleotide sequence: TGCGCCAGCAGACCGGGACAGGGGGCCTATGGCTACACCTTC. This codes for CASRPGQGAYGYTF.

In this sample, this clone turned up a few times. This chain links TRBV7-9 with TRBJ2-1; TRBD2 aligns across 13 bases. V lost 1 base to trimming and J lost 8 bases; unmatched junction nucleotides: 5. The CDR3 contains 16 residues. CDR1 SEHNR and CDR2 FQNEAQ come from the germline V gene (reference sequence). This CDR3 is CASSLGLAGGGDEQFF. Here the CDR3 DNA reads TGTGCCAGCAGCTTAGGACTAGCGGGAGGTGGAGATGAGCAGTTCTTC.

The chain joins TRBV29-1 to TRBJ1-1, with D unclear. Germline V lookup: CDR1 SQVTM, CDR2 ANQGSEA. This CDR3 spans 13 amino acids. V lost 4 bases, J lost 1 base, and 10 bases lay in between. The CDR3 reads CSVVGGGNTEAFF. CDR3 bases: TGCAGCGTTGTCGGTGGCGGGAACACTGAAGCTTTCTTT.

The chain joins TRBV9 to TRBJ2-1, with 11 positions matching TRBD2. V lost 4 bases, J lost 9 bases, and 18 bases stayed unmatched. The CDR3 covers 18 residues. Germline-derived CDR1 and CDR2 are SGDLS and YYNGEE. CDR3 protein: CASSPTFSGRAGLGEQFF. DNA for the CDR3: TGTGCCAGCAGCCCTACCTTTAGCGGGAGGGCCGGTCTGGGTGAGCAGTTCTTC.

The chain employs TRBV6-1 and TRBJ1-2; 10 nucleotides line up with TRBD1. This CDR3 region has 14 residues. Germline CDR1 MNHNS, CDR2 SASEGT. After removal of 2 bases from V and 5 bases from J, the junction contained 2 bases not matched to a gene. The CDR3, as DNA: TGTGCCAGCAGTGAACCGGGACAGGGGTATGGCTACACCTTC. It yields the protein CASSEPGQGYGYTF.

In DNA, the CDR3 is TGTGCCAGCAGTGAATCGTTTAGCCGCAATGAGCAGTTCTTC. It codes for CASSESFSRNEQFF. The chain has TRBV6-1 and TRBJ2-1; D gene ambiguous. This CDR3 spans 14 amino acids. The germline V gene encodes CDR1 MNHNS and CDR2 SASEGT. V lost 2 bases and J lost 6, with 11 bases in between.

CDR3 amino acids: CASSLVQGADTQYF. CDR3 DNA: TGCGCCAGCAGCTTGGTTCAGGGTGCAGATACGCAGTATTTT. The gene calls are TRBV5-1 and TRBJ2-3; D is possibly TRBD1 (5 bases). CDR1 is SGHRS and CDR2 is YFSETQ in the germline V gene. CDR3 length: 14 amino acids. V was pared by 0 bases and J by 4 bases, with 9 bases between.

The gene calls are TRBV7-3 and TRBJ2-1, with D possibly matching TRBD2 (5 bases). Germline CDR1 is SGHTA and CDR2 is FQGTGA. The germline V and J ends were trimmed by 5 bases and 6 bases, with 26 bases remaining between them. CDR3 length: 18 residues. CDR3 DNA sequence: TGTGCCAGCAGCCCCTGGACCGACGGACTTTCTCCACGCAATGAGCAGTTCTTC. Translation gives CASSPWTDGLSPRNEQFF.

The rearrangement joins TRBV2 to TRBJ1-1, with 7 bases lining up with TRBD1. The germline gives CDR1 SNHLY, CDR2 FYNNEI. The CDR3 has 12 residues. V lost 7 bases, J lost 3 bases, and 2 bases stayed unmatched. The CDR3 reads CASMQGDTEAFF. CDR3 bases: TGTGCCAGCATGCAGGGGGACACTGAAGCTTTCTTT.

The chain couples TRBV11-2 to TRBJ1-1, with D possibly being TRBD1 (6 bases). In germline, CDR1 is SGHAT, CDR2 FQNNGV. This CDR3 spans 14 amino acids. V gave up 5 bases and J gave up 0 bases, with 10 bases separating them. CDR3 loop: CASSPGALNTEAFF. CDR3 nucleotides: TGTGCCAGCAGCCCAGGGGCCCTGAACACTGAAGCTTTCTTT.